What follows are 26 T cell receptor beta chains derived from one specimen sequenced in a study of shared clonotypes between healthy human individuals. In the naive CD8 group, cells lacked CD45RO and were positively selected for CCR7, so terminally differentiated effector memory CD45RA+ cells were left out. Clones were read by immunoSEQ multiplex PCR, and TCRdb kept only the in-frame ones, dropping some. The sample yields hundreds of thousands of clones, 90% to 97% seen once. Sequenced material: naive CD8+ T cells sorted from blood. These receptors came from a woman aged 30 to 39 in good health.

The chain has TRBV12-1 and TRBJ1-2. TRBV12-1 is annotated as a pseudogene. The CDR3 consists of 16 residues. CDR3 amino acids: CAGKKGGHLTNYGYTF. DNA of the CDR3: TGTGCCGGAAAAAAGGGGGGGCACCTGACTAACTATGGCTACACCTTC.

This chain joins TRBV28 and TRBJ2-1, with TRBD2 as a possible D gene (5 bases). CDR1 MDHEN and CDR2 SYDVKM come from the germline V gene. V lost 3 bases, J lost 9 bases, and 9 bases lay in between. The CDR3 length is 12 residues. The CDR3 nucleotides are TGTGCCAGCAGTTTGGTTAGCGTTGAGCAGTTCTTC. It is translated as CASSLVSVEQFF.

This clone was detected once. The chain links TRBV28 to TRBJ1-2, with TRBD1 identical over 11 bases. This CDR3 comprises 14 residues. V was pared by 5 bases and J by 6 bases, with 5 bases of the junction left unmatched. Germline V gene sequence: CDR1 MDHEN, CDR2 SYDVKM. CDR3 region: CASSRTGGSNGYTF. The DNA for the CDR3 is TGTGCCAGCAGTCGGACAGGGGGCTCGAATGGCTACACCTTC.

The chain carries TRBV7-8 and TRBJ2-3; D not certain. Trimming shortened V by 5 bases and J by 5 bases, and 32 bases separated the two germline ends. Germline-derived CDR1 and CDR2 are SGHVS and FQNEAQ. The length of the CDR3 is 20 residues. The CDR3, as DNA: TGTGCCAGCAGCCTACACCGCTTCGGAAGGAGTGCAAGAGGTGGAGATACGCAGTATTTT. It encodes CASSLHRFGRSARGGDTQYF.

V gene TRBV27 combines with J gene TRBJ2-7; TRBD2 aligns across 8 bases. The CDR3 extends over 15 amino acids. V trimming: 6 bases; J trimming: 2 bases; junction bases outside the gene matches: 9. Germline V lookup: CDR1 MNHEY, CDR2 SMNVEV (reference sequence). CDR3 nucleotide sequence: TGTGCCAGCAGCCCCAGTACTAGCGGAACCTACGAGCAGTACTTC. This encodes CASSPSTSGTYEQYF.

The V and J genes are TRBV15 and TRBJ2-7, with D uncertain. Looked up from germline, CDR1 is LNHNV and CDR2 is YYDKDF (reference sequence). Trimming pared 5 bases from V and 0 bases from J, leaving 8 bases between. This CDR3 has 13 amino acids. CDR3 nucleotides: TGTGCCACCAGCCAGACCGACTCCTACGAGCAGTACTTC. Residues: CATSQTDSYEQYF. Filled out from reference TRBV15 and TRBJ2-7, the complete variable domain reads DAMVIQNPRYQVTQFGKPVTLSCSQTLNHNVMYWYQQKSSQAPKLLFHYYDKDFNNEADTPDNFQSRRPNTSFCFLDIRSPGLGDTAMYLCATSQTDSYEQYFGPGTRLTVT.

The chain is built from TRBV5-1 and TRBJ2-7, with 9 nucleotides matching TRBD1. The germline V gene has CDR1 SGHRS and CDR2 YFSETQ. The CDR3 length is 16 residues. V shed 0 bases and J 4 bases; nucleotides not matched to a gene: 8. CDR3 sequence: CASSLVQGAMGYEQYF. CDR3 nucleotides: TGCGCCAGCAGCTTGGTACAGGGGGCTATGGGATACGAGCAGTACTTC.

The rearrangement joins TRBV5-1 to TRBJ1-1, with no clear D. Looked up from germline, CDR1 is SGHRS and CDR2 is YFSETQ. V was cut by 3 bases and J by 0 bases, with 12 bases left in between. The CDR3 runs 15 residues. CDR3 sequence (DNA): TGCGCCAGCAGCTCCTCGACCGGACTGAACACTGAAGCTTTCTTT. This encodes CASSSSTGLNTEAFF.

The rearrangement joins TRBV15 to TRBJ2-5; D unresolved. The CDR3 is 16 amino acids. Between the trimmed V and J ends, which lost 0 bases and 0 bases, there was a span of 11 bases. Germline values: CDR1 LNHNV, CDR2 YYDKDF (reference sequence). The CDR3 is CATSRDWLSDQETQYF. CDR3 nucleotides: TGTGCCACCAGCAGAGATTGGCTCTCAGACCAAGAGACCCAGTACTTC.

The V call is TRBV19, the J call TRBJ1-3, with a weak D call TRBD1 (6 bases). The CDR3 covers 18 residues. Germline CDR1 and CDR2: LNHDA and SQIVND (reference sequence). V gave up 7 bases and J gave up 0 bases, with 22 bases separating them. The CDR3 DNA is TGTGCCAGTACCAGGGGCCCGTTACAAGAGCTCTCTGGAAACACCATATATTTT. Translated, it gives CASTRGPLQELSGNTIYF.

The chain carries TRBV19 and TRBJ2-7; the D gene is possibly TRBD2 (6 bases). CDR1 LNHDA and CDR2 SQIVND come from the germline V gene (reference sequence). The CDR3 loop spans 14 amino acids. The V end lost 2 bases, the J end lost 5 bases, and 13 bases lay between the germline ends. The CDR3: CASSILPGADEQYF. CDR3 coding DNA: TGTGCCAGTAGTATACTTCCGGGAGCAGACGAGCAGTACTTC.

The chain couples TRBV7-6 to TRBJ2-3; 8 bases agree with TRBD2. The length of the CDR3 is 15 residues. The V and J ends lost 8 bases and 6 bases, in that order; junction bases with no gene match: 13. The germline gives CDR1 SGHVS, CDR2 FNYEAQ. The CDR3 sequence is CASGFGLAFPDTQYF. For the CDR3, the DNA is TGTGCCAGCGGATTTGGACTAGCTTTTCCCGATACGCAGTATTTT.

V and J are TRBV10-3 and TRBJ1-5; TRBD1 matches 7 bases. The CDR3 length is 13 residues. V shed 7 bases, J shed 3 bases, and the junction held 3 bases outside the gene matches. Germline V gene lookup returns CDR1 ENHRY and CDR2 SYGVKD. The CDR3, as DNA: TGTGCCATCAAACAGGGGACCAATCAGCCCCAGCATTTT. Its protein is CAIKQGTNQPQHF.

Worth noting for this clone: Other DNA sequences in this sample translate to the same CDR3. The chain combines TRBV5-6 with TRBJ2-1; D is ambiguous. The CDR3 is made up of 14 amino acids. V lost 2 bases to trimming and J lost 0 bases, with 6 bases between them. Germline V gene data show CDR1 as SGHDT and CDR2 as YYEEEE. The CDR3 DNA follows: TGTGCCAGCAGCTTTGGCGGCTCCTACAATGAGCAGTTCTTC. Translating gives CASSFGGSYNEQFF.

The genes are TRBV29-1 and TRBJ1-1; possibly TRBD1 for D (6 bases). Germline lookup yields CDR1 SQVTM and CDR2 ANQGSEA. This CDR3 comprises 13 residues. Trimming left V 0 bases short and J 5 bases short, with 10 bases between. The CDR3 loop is CSVEDRGGTEAFF. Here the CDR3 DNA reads TGCAGCGTTGAAGACAGGGGTGGGACTGAAGCTTTCTTT. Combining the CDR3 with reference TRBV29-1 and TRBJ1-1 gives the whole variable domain SAVISQKPSRDICQRGTSLTIQCQVDSQVTMMFWYRQQPGQSLTLIATANQGSEATYESGFVIDKFPISRPNLTFSTLTVSNMSPEDSSIYLCSVEDRGGTEAFFGQGTRLTVV.

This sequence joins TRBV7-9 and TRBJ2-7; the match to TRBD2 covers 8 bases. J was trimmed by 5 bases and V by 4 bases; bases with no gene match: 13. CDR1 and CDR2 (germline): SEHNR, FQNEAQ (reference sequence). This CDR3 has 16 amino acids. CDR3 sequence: CASSSTMREAVNEQYF. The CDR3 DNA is TGTGCCAGCAGCTCCACTATGCGGGAGGCTGTAAACGAGCAGTACTTC. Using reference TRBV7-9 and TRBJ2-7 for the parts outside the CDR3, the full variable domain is DTGVSQNPRHKITKRGQNVTFRCDPISEHNRLYWYRQTLGQGPEFLTYFQNEAQLEKSRLLSDRFSAERPKGSFSTLEIQRTEQGDSAMYLCASSSTMREAVNEQYFGPGTRLTVT.

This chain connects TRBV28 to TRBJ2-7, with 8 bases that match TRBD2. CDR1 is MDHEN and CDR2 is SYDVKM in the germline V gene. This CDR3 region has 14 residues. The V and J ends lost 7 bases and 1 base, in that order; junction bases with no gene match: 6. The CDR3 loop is CASTVPGGSYEQYF. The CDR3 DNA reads TGTGCCAGCACGGTTCCGGGAGGGTCCTACGAGCAGTACTTC.

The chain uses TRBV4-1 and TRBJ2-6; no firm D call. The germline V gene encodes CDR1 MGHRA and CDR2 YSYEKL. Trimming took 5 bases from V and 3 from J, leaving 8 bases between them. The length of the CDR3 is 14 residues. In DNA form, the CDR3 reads TGCGCCAGCAGCGGCCGGATTGGGGCCAACGTCCTGACTTTC. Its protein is CASSGRIGANVLTF.

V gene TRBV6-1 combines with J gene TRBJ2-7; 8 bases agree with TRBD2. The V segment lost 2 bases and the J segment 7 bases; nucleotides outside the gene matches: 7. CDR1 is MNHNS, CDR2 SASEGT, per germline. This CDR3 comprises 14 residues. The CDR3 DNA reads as TGTGCCAGCAGTGAAATTCAACTAGCGGAAGAGCAGTACTTC. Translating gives CASSEIQLAEEQYF.

CDR3 nucleotide sequence: TGTGCCAGCAGTTTATCACAGGGCGCCTACTATGGCTACACCTTC. Residues: CASSLSQGAYYGYTF. This chain joins TRBV28 and TRBJ1-2, with D possibly matching TRBD1 (6 bases). The V gene's germline CDR1 is MDHEN and CDR2 SYDVKM. CDR3 length: 15 amino acids. The V end lost 1 base, the J end lost 3 bases, and 12 bases lay between the germline ends.

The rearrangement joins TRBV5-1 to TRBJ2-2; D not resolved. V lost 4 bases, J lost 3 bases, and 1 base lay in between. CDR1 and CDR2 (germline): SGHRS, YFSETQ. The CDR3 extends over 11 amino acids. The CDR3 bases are TGCGCCAGCAGCGACACCGGGGAGCTGTTTTTT. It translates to CASSDTGELFF. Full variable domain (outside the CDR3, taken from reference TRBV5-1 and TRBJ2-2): KAGVTQTPRYLIKTRGQQVTLSCSPISGHRSVSWYQQTPGQGLQFLFEYFSETQRNKGNFPGRFSGRQFSNSRSEMNVSTLELGDSALYLCASSDTGELFFGEGSRLTVL.

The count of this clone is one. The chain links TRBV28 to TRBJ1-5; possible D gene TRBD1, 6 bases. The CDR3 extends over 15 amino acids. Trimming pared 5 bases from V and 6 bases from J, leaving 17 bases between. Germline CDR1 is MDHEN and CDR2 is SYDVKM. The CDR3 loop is CASSAPGGLSQPQHF. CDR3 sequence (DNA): TGTGCCAGCAGTGCCCCGGGGGGCTTAAGTCAGCCCCAGCATTTT. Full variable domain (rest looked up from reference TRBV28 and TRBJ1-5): DVKVTQSSRYLVKRTGEKVFLECVQDMDHENMFWYRQDPGLGLRLIYFSYDVKMKEKGDIPEGYSVSREKKERFSLILESASTNQTSMYLCASSAPGGLSQPQHFGDGTRLSIL.

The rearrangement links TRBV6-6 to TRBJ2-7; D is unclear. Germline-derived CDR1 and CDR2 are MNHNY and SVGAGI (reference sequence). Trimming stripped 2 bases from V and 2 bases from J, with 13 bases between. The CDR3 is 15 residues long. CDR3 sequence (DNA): TGTGCCAGCAGTTACGGCGGTGGGGTAGCCTACGAGCAGTACTTC. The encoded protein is CASSYGGGVAYEQYF.

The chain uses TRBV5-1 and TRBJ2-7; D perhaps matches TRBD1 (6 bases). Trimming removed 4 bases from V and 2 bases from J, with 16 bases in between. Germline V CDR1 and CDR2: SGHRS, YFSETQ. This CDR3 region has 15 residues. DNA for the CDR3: TGCGCCAGCAGCCAACTTTACAGGGCTACCTACGAGCAGTACTTC. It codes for CASSQLYRATYEQYF.

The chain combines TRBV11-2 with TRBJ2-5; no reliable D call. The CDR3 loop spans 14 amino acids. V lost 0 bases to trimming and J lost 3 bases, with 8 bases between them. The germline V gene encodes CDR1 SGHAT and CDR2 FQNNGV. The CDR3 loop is CASSLEAAEETQYF. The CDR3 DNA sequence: TGTGCCAGCAGCTTAGAGGCGGCGGAAGAGACCCAGTACTTC.

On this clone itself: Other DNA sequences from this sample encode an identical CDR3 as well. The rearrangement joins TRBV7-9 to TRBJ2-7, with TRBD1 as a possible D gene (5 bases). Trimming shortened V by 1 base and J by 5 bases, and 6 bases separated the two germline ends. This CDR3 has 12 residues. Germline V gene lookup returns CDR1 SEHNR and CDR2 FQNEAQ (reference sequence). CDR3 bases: TGTGCCAGCAGCTTAGTCAGGGACGAGCAGTACTTC. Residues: CASSLVRDEQYF.